These 15 T cell receptor beta chains were sequenced from one sample in a study of T-cell memory formation after mild COVID-19. Each CDR3 protein gets one entry after TCRdb re-called the 5' RACE reads with MiXCR. The sample lists about 410,000 distinct CDR3 sequences, under 25% occurring once. The sample consisted of PBMCs or a T cell subset sorted from them (not recorded which). These receptors were obtained from an adult woman who had mild COVID-19 (a few samples of this study predate the infection). Cell type and time point are not known.

The chain couples TRBV5-1 to TRBJ2-3, with D possibly being TRBD2 (5 bases). The CDR3 sequence is 15 residues long. The germline V and J ends were trimmed by 4 bases and 1 base, with 13 bases remaining between them. Germline V gene sequence: CDR1 SGHRS, CDR2 YFSETQ. CDR3 bases: TGCGCCAGCAGCGGGGTACGGGGTGGCACAGATACGCAGTATTTT. Its protein product is CASSGVRGGTDTQYF.

This clonotype was detected a few times. J is TRBJ2-4 and V is TRBV7-9, with TRBD2 as a possible D gene (6 bases). V lost 8 bases, J lost 7 bases, and 15 bases lay in between. The CDR3 runs to 13 residues. Germline lookup yields CDR1 SEHNR and CDR2 FQNEAQ (reference sequence). In DNA, the CDR3 is TGTGCCAGCGCCCCAGGAGGGGCTAACATTCAGTACTTC. Translating gives CASAPGGANIQYF.

This chain joins TRBV3-1 and TRBJ2-5; no clear D gene. Looked up from germline, CDR1 is LGHDT and CDR2 is YNNKEL (reference sequence). Trimming stripped 2 bases from V and 5 bases from J, with 9 bases between. This CDR3 has 13 amino acids. This CDR3 is CASSQFLQETQYF. CDR3 bases: TGTGCCAGCAGCCAATTTCTTCAGGAGACCCAGTACTTC.

CDR3 sequence reads: CASSPVAGALTYEQFF. CDR3 nucleotide sequence: TGTGCCAGCAGCCCCGTAGCGGGAGCTTTAACCTATGAGCAGTTCTTC. The chain has TRBV7-9 and TRBJ2-1, with TRBD2 matching 9 bases. This CDR3 is built from 16 residues. CDR1 and CDR2 (germline): SEHNR, FQNEAQ (reference sequence). V lost 5 bases to trimming and J lost 8 bases; unmatched junction nucleotides: 13.

The chain carries TRBV18 and TRBJ2-7; D not certain. CDR3 length: 15 amino acids. Trimming left V 3 bases short and J 4 bases short, with 16 bases between. Germline CDR1 is KGHSH and CDR2 is LQKENI. For the CDR3, the DNA is TGTGCCAGCTCACCCCCGGGCACTTCGATTTACGAGCAGTACTTC. This encodes CASSPPGTSIYEQYF.

This chain joins TRBV7-2 and TRBJ1-2; D is unclear. CDR3 length: 16 residues. CDR1 is SGHTA and CDR2 is FQGNSA in the germline V gene. Trimming removed 4 bases at V and 5 bases at J, with 20 bases between. This CDR3 reads CASSYPGGTYEYGYTF. CDR3 bases: TGTGCCAGCAGCTACCCCGGTGGAACTTATGAATATGGCTACACCTTC.

This clonotype is a singleton in its sample. The chain links TRBV11-2 to TRBJ1-6; D remains unclear. The ends were cut back, 5 bases at V and 9 bases at J, with 17 bases in the middle. Germline CDR1 and CDR2: SGHAT and FQNNGV. The CDR3 runs to 15 residues. The CDR3 sequence is CASSLPSGPGSPLHF. The CDR3 bases are TGTGCCAGCAGCCTCCCTTCTGGGCCGGGTTCACCCCTCCACTTT.

This clonotype was counted a few times. The V and J genes are TRBV7-2 and TRBJ1-2; the match to TRBD1 covers 9 bases. The CDR3 totals 13 residues. J gave up 7 bases and V 3 bases, and 3 bases lay outside the gene matches. Germline V gives CDR1 SGHTA, CDR2 FQGNSA. The CDR3 region is CASSFGTGFGYTF. DNA for the CDR3: TGTGCCAGCAGCTTCGGGACAGGGTTTGGCTACACCTTC.

This chain links TRBV4-1 with TRBJ2-2; possibly TRBD1 or TRBD2 for D (6 bases each). Germline V gene sequence: CDR1 MGHRA, CDR2 YSYEKL. The CDR3 has 14 residues. Trimming took off 6 bases at V and 4 bases at J, with 12 bases between the two ends. CDR3 in DNA: TGCGCCAGCAGATCGGGGGCGAGCACCGGGGAGCTGTTTTTT. Translating it yields CASRSGASTGELFF.

The gene calls are TRBV7-9 and TRBJ1-2; TRBD1 might be the D (5 bases). Germline CDR1 reads SEHNR; CDR2 reads FQNEAQ (reference sequence). This CDR3 contains 13 residues. V lost 5 bases and J 4 bases, leaving 11 bases between the germline ends. The CDR3 sequence: CASSDRGPYGYTF. CDR3 DNA: TGTGCCAGCAGCGACCGGGGACCCTATGGCTACACCTTC.

The chain is built from TRBV18 and TRBJ1-5; tentatively, D is TRBD1 (6 bases). CDR3 size: 13 residues. The V end lost 6 bases, the J end lost 8 bases, and 14 bases lay between the germline ends. Germline CDR1 KGHSH, CDR2 LQKENI. Here the CDR3 DNA reads TGTGCCAGCTCCCGAGGACAGTCTGAGCCCCAGCATTTT. As protein: CASSRGQSEPQHF. Filled out from reference TRBV18 and TRBJ1-5, the complete variable domain reads NAGVMQNPRHLVRRRGQEARLRCSPMKGHSHVYWYRQLPEEGLKFMVYLQKENIIDESGMPKERFSAEFPKEGPSILRIQQVVRGDSAAYFCASSRGQSEPQHFGDGTRLSIL.

The chain employs TRBV5-1 and TRBJ1-1, with 7 bases lining up with TRBD1. The junction had 12 bases not matched to a gene; V was cut back by 4 bases and J by 0 bases. This CDR3 has 17 residues. Looked up from germline, CDR1 is SGHRS and CDR2 is YFSETQ. The CDR3 DNA is TGCGCCAGCAGCCACAGGGGCGGTTCATTCATGAACACTGAAGCTTTCTTT. Its protein product is CASSHRGGSFMNTEAFF.

This clonotype was counted ten times or more. The chain employs TRBV7-2 and TRBJ2-1; D is possibly TRBD1 (7 bases). Deletions cut 5 bases from V and 7 bases from J, with 18 bases between. CDR3 size: 15 residues. The V gene's germline CDR1 is SGHTA and CDR2 FQGNSA. This CDR3 reads CASSQNQGGWNEQFF. CDR3 bases: TGTGCCAGCAGCCAAAACCAGGGGGGATGGAATGAGCAGTTCTTC.

This chain uses TRBV9 with TRBJ2-3; 12 bases align to TRBD2. The V segment lost 2 bases and the J segment 2 bases; nucleotides outside the gene matches: 3. The CDR3 consists of 16 residues. The V gene's germline CDR1 is SGDLS and CDR2 YYNGEE. The CDR3 DNA reads TGTGCCAGCAGCGTGACTAGCGGGAGAGTCACAGATACGCAGTATTTT. Residues: CASSVTSGRVTDTQYF.

The chain is built from TRBV5-1 and TRBJ2-3; tentatively, D is TRBD1 (5 bases). Germline V gene data show CDR1 as SGHRS and CDR2 as YFSETQ. The length of the CDR3 is 15 residues. Trimming pared 0 bases from V and 3 bases from J, leaving 11 bases between. The CDR3 coding sequence is TGCGCCAGCAGCTTGGAGGGGCATGGAACAGATACGCAGTATTTT. It is translated as CASSLEGHGTDTQYF.